This T cell receptor beta chain came from a study of blood T cell repertoires in COVID-19. Clones were sequenced by immunoSEQ multiplex PCR, and TCRdb holds only the in-frame ones, with some missing. The data show some 400,000 clones, roughly 91% seen once. Participants were aged roughly 18 to 100 years from 20 to 30 US areas. The clonotype comes from a young woman who had recovered from COVID-19. Sequences were obtained from PBMCs or T cells enriched from blood (not recorded which).

CDR3 residues: CANRQGAKKLFF. CDR3 DNA: TGTGCCAACCGGCAGGGGGCGAAAAAACTGTTTTTT. The chain combines TRBV6-5 with TRBJ1-4; TRBD1 agrees at 8 bases. Losses at the gene ends were 10 bases for V and 9 bases for J; bases not matched to a gene: 7. The germline V gene has CDR1 MNHEY and CDR2 SVGAGI. The CDR3 is 12 residues long.